Sequencing of this T cell receptor (beta chain) was carried out in a study of blood T cell repertoires in COVID-19. Study background: Sites across the United States, Italy and Spain contributed samples from acute and convalescent COVID-19. Sample material is recorded as cDNA or gDNA derived from T cells, B-cell-depleted T cells, or PBMCs.

In germline, CDR1 is LNHNV, CDR2 YYDKDF (reference sequence). This CDR3 has 13 residues. The ends were cut back, 4 bases at V and 7 bases at J, with 14 bases in the middle. Per the study methods: Estimated nucleated cell counts came from reference gene primer amplification. Produced via immunoSEQ multiplex PCR; TCRdb's table is partial and in-frame only. The V and J calls and clone size come from that table; D and trimming were worked out from the DNA. Here the sample spans 140,000 to 150,000 clones, nearly 90% being singletons. The clonotype comes from a man between 65 and 85 years old with acute or convalescent COVID-19. The chain has TRBV15 and TRBJ2-7; weak D call: TRBD1 (7 bases). The sample taken for sequencing was peripheral blood. CDR3 DNA sequence: TGTGCCACCAGCACCCCACAGGGGAGGGAGCAGTACTTC. It yields the protein CATSTPQGREQYF.